These 16 T cell receptor beta chains were all obtained from the same sample, sequenced in a study of regulatory T cells in long-lasting Graves disease. Combining iRepertoire HTBI primers with Arm-PCR of CDR3 regions, the authors built TCR beta libraries. Via MiXCR, TCRdb re-called the multiplex PCR reads, giving one row per CDR3 protein. The table shows a few hundred thousand distinct CDR3 sequences, with around 23% occurring only once. As to time point: persistent/refractory GD, antithyroid drugs over 5 years with positive TRAb. Generation of the TCR library employed RNA extracted from PBMCs. The input for sequencing was peripheral blood mononuclear cells (PBMCs), taken when the disease was refractory, from a patient treated with antithyroid drugs. These receptor sequences come from a woman in her 40s with Graves disease.

There are many counts of this clonotype. The chain joins TRBV6-1 to TRBJ2-7; no firm D call. Germline V gene sequence: CDR1 MNHNS, CDR2 SASEGT. CDR3 length: 13 amino acids. The V end was cut by 5 bases, the J end by 7 bases, with 15 bases between. CDR3 sequence reads: CASSHYTETEQYF. The CDR3 DNA is TGTGCCAGCAGTCATTACACAGAGACTGAGCAGTACTTC.

This clonotype was seen at least ten times. The genes are TRBV12-3 or TRBV12-4 and TRBJ2-2; the match to TRBD2 covers 7 bases. The ends lost 7 bases at V and 5 bases at J; junction bases unmatched: 10. CDR3 length equals 15 residues. Here the CDR3 reads CASTNLGRETGELFF. DNA for the CDR3: TGTGCCAGCACCAACTTGGGGAGGGAGACCGGGGAGCTGTTTTTT.

This clonotype has just a few counts. The rearrangement links TRBV5-5 to TRBJ2-5; either TRBD1 or TRBD2 may supply D (5 bases each). Germline loops: CDR1 SGHKS, CDR2 YYEKEE (reference sequence). CDR3 length: 15 amino acids. V was shortened by 0 bases and J by 2 bases, with 11 bases between the two germline ends. The CDR3 coding sequence is TGTGCCAGCAGCTTGGAAGTTGGGGGACAAGAGACCCAGTACTTC. Protein: CASSLEVGGQETQYF.

This clonotype has just a few counts. J is TRBJ2-5 and V is TRBV15, with 12 positions matching TRBD2. V was clipped by 0 bases and J by 4 bases; unmatched bases: 9. Germline CDR1 and CDR2: LNHNV and YYDKDF (reference sequence). The CDR3 is 18 residues long. CDR3 bases: TGTGCCACCAGCAGAGAGCCTCGACTAGCGGGAGTCGCAGAGACCCAGTACTTC. It specifies CATSREPRLAGVAETQYF. The full variable domain, rest sourced from reference TRBV15 and TRBJ2-5, is DAMVIQNPRYQVTQFGKPVTLSCSQTLNHNVMYWYQQKSSQAPKLLFHYYDKDFNNEADTPDNFQSRRPNTSFCFLDIRSPGLGDTAMYLCATSREPRLAGVAETQYFGPGTRLLVL.

This clonotype was picked up many times. The J gene is TRBJ2-3, the V gene TRBV5-1; a possible D gene is TRBD1 (6 bases). Germline V CDR1 and CDR2: SGHRS, YFSETQ. This CDR3 contains 15 residues. Trimming pared 0 bases from V and 5 bases from J, leaving 13 bases between. CDR3 DNA: TGCGCCAGCAGCTTGGGGGGACCACAGGGAGATACGCAGTATTTT. It yields the protein CASSLGGPQGDTQYF.

Comments on this clonotype: The conserved phenylalanine or tryptophan is not found at the CDR3 terminus, so this likely reflects a read error. The chain recombines TRBV14 with TRBJ2-2; 7 nucleotides align to TRBD1. Germline V gives CDR1 SGHDN, CDR2 FVKESK. J lost 3 bases, V lost 0 bases, and 7 bases had no gene match. The CDR3 has 17 amino acids. As DNA, the CDR3 is TGTGCCAGCAGCCAAGATAACGGCAGGGGGTACACCGGGGAGCTGTTTTCT. The encoded protein is CASSQDNGRGYTGELFS.

This clonotype came up many times. The chain has TRBV28 and TRBJ1-2; 7 bases map to TRBD1. In germline, CDR1 is MDHEN, CDR2 SYDVKM. The CDR3 is made up of 14 amino acids. Trimming removed 5 bases from V and 5 bases from J; junction bases left unmatched: 8. The CDR3 nucleotides read TGTGCCAGCAGTCTCGGACAGGACGGGTATGGCTACACCTTC. This encodes CASSLGQDGYGYTF.

The chain recombines TRBV19 with TRBJ1-5; 10 bases match TRBD1. Per germline, CDR1 LNHDA and CDR2 SQIVND (reference sequence). The CDR3 is made up of 16 amino acids. The trim removed 6 bases at V and 3 bases at J, leaving 8 bases unmatched. CDR3 nucleotide sequence: TGTGCCAGTAGATCCGGGACAGGGGACCTCAATCAGCCCCAGCATTTT. This encodes CASRSGTGDLNQPQHF.

This clonotype has at least ten counts. V and J are TRBV28 and TRBJ2-7; 9 positions match TRBD1. The CDR3 runs to 14 residues. CDR1 and CDR2 from the germline V gene are MDHEN and SYDVKM. With 6 bases clipped from V and 1 base from J, the junction kept 4 bases outside the gene matches. This CDR3 reads CASRTGGPSYEQYF. For the CDR3, the DNA is TGTGCCAGCAGAACAGGGGGCCCGTCCTACGAGCAGTACTTC.

This clonotype was recorded a few times. This sequence joins TRBV10-3 and TRBJ2-2; D is possibly TRBD1 (5 bases). Trimming stripped 11 bases from V and 1 base from J, with 17 bases between. Germline CDR1 is ENHRY and CDR2 is SYGVKD. The CDR3 has 15 residues. CDR3 nucleotide sequence: TGTGCCCCATCCAAGGGGCGACAGAACACCGGGGAGCTGTTTTTT. Protein product: CAPSKGRQNTGELFF.

This clonotype was seen at least ten times. This chain links TRBV29-1 with TRBJ1-1; maybe TRBD1 (6 bases). The CDR3 is 12 residues long. Germline assignment: CDR1 SQVTM and CDR2 ANQGSEA. V was cut by 7 bases and J by 1 base, with 10 bases left in between. For the CDR3, the DNA is TGCAGCGGGTTCAGGGGGAACACTGAAGCTTTCTTT. This sequence encodes CSGFRGNTEAFF.

The chain joins TRBV5-1 to TRBJ2-2; 8 bases are shared with TRBD2. V lost 0 bases to trimming and J lost 1 base; unmatched junction nucleotides: 5. The CDR3 extends over 17 amino acids. Germline V gene data show CDR1 as SGHRS and CDR2 as YFSETQ. The CDR3 nucleotides are TGCGCCAGCAGCTTGGCCGGGCTAGCGGGGAACACCGGGGAGCTGTTTTTT. It specifies CASSLAGLAGNTGELFF.

Details on this clonotype: Germline is not matched at one junction end, which may reflect a read error. V usage is TRBV28 and J usage is TRBJ1-2; D is uncertain. Germline CDR1 MDHEN, CDR2 SYDVKM. This CDR3 has 17 amino acids. DNA of the CDR3: TGTGCCGGCAGTTCCCCGGGCCATGTCCCTACTAACTATGGCTACACCTTC. Translation: CAGSSPGHVPTNYGYTF.

The chain recombines TRBV28 with TRBJ2-2; D gene ambiguous. The germline gives CDR1 MDHEN, CDR2 SYDVKM. CDR3 length: 15 amino acids. V gave up 6 bases and J gave up 4 bases, with 15 bases separating them. CDR3 residues: CASSQAGYATGELFF. Written as DNA, the CDR3 is TGTGCCAGCAGCCAAGCCGGGTACGCCACCGGGGAGCTGTTTTTT.

The chain has TRBV28 and TRBJ1-1; D unresolved. The ends were cut back, 8 bases at V and 4 bases at J, with 11 bases in the middle. The germline V gene has CDR1 MDHEN and CDR2 SYDVKM. The CDR3 is 12 residues long. This CDR3 reads CASRPGSTEAFF. CDR3 nucleotides: TGTGCCAGCCGTCCGGGGAGCACTGAAGCTTTCTTT.

This clonotype showed up many times. J is TRBJ2-7 and V is TRBV28; 8 bases fit TRBD1. The trim removed 4 bases at V and 2 bases at J, leaving 4 bases unmatched. CDR1 and CDR2 (germline): MDHEN, SYDVKM. CDR3 size: 14 residues. The CDR3 spells CASSSGTGTYEQYF. Written as DNA, the CDR3 is TGTGCCAGCAGTTCCGGGACAGGAACCTACGAGCAGTACTTC.